These 20 T cell receptor beta chains originate from one sample sequenced in a study of CD8+ T cells in alopecia areata. Extracted RNA was reverse transcribed into cDNA, the sequencing template. Clones were read by immunoSEQ multiplex PCR, and TCRdb kept only the in-frame ones, dropping some. This table has 90,000 to 150,000 clones, 53% appearing once. Treatment noted: oral pan-JAK inhibitor, 5-10 mg twice daily. The source material was CD4+ T cells sorted from blood, sampled at week 4, from a patient treated with tofacitinib. The receptors come from a human donor with alopecia areata.

Only one count was recorded for this clone. The chain couples TRBV30 to TRBJ1-2, with TRBD1 as a possible D gene (5 bases). The CDR3 consists of 15 residues. The V end was cut by 0 bases, the J end by 6 bases, with 17 bases between. The germline CDR1 and CDR2 sequences are GTSNPN and SVGIG (reference sequence). The CDR3 coding sequence is TGTGCCTGGAGTGTACTTGAGGGGCTTTGGGATGGCTACACCTTC. It codes for CAWSVLEGLWDGYTF.

The chain couples TRBV29-1 to TRBJ1-1, with D possibly being TRBD1 (6 bases). The germline gives CDR1 SQVTM, CDR2 ANQGSEA. CDR3 length: 14 residues. Trimming shortened V by 4 bases and J by 4 bases, and 16 bases separated the two germline ends. Written as DNA, the CDR3 is TGCAGCGTTGGGGACCAGGGGTATAGCACTGAAGCTTTCTTT. Translated, it gives CSVGDQGYSTEAFF.

The CDR3 loop reads CASSDLRGGEDEQFF. CDR3 sequence (DNA): TGTGCCAGCAGTGATCTACGGGGGGGCGAGGATGAGCAGTTCTTC. The rearrangement uses TRBV2 and TRBJ2-1; the match to TRBD2 covers 8 bases. The CDR3 is made up of 15 amino acids. Trimming cost V 3 bases and J 8 bases; bases outside gene matches: 9. Germline V CDR1 and CDR2: SNHLY, FYNNEI.

The chain links TRBV30 to TRBJ1-2; D not resolved. Trimming cost V 2 bases and J 4 bases, with 17 bases left between them. Germline V gene lookup returns CDR1 GTSNPN and CDR2 SVGIG (reference sequence). The CDR3 loop spans 15 amino acids. Here the CDR3 DNA reads TGTGCCTGGAGTAACCTTAGGTTCCGGATCTATGGCTACACCTTC. Encoded protein: CAWSNLRFRIYGYTF.

This clone was counted a few times. This sample includes further DNA sequences coding for the same CDR3. J is TRBJ2-7 and V is TRBV5-1, with D hard to call. Germline V CDR1 and CDR2: SGHRS, YFSETQ. Trimming removed 0 bases from V and 3 bases from J, with 1 base in between. The CDR3 has 11 amino acids. The CDR3 DNA reads as TGCGCCAGCAGCTTGGACTACGAGCAGTACTTC. This translates into CASSLDYEQYF.

This chain uses TRBV9 with TRBJ2-7, with a weak D call TRBD1 (6 bases). Trimming took off 0 bases at V and 3 bases at J, with 19 bases between the two ends. Germline V gene lookup returns CDR1 SGDLS and CDR2 YYNGEE. The CDR3 is 17 amino acids. CDR3 sequence: CASSVGRPGAGLYEQYF. CDR3 sequence (DNA): TGTGCCAGCAGCGTAGGCCGCCCAGGGGCAGGGCTCTACGAGCAGTACTTC.

This clone is deemed medium-sized. The rearrangement links TRBV5-1 to TRBJ2-1; the D is unclear. The CDR3 is made up of 12 amino acids. The germline CDR1 and CDR2 sequences are SGHRS and YFSETQ. With 4 bases removed from V and 6 bases from J, the gap between germline ends came to 8 bases. This CDR3 is CASSVPGNEQFF. DNA of the CDR3: TGCGCCAGCAGCGTGCCGGGCAATGAGCAGTTCTTC.

This chain links TRBV7-9 with TRBJ2-7, with TRBD2 matching over 7 bases. J gave up 2 bases and V 6 bases, and 7 bases lay outside the gene matches. The CDR3 has 14 residues. Germline CDR1 SEHNR, CDR2 FQNEAQ (reference sequence). The CDR3 protein is CASSSPGGTYEQYF. For the CDR3, the DNA is TGTGCCAGCAGTTCTCCCGGGGGGACCTACGAGCAGTACTTC.

This clone came up a few times. This chain uses TRBV9 with TRBJ2-2; maybe TRBD2 (6 bases). Germline V gives CDR1 SGDLS, CDR2 YYNGEE. The V end lost 0 bases, the J end lost 4 bases, and 7 bases lay between the germline ends. The CDR3 spans 14 residues. In nucleotides, the CDR3 is TGTGCCAGCAGCGTAGCTAGCGCCACCGGGGAGCTGTTTTTT. Protein product: CASSVASATGELFF.

The chain couples TRBV5-1 to TRBJ2-7; D not certain. Germline V gene data show CDR1 as SGHRS and CDR2 as YFSETQ. This CDR3 region has 13 residues. The V and J ends lost 3 bases and 6 bases respectively, with 13 bases between them. This CDR3 reads CASSWLPKGEQYF. In nucleotides, the CDR3 is TGCGCCAGCAGCTGGCTACCTAAAGGCGAGCAGTACTTC.

The V and J genes are TRBV9 and TRBJ2-6, with 9 nucleotides matching TRBD2. CDR3 length: 17 residues. J was trimmed by 0 bases and V by 2 bases; bases with no gene match: 3. Germline V lookup: CDR1 SGDLS, CDR2 YYNGEE. CDR3 bases: TGTGCCAGCAGCGTTAGCGGGGGCCTCTCTGGGGCCAACGTCCTGACTTTC. Its translation: CASSVSGGLSGANVLTF.

This clone was found once. The chain joins TRBV29-1 to TRBJ1-1; D ambiguous. Germline V gives CDR1 SQVTM, CDR2 ANQGSEA. The CDR3 loop spans 12 amino acids. V was shortened by 7 bases and J by 2 bases, with 11 bases between the two germline ends. CDR3 residues: CSARSVNTEAFF. As DNA, the CDR3 is TGCAGCGCTCGGAGTGTCAACACTGAAGCTTTCTTT.

The V gene is TRBV6-5, the J gene TRBJ1-2; D unresolved. CDR1 and CDR2 (germline): MNHEY, SVGAGI. CDR3 length: 14 residues. V was pared by 6 bases and J by 6 bases, with 17 bases between. CDR3 bases: TGTGCCAGCAGACCGACGAGGTGGGCCGATGGCTACACCTTC. This gives the protein CASRPTRWADGYTF.

The chain combines TRBV30 with TRBJ1-1; 7 nucleotides agree with TRBD1. The V segment lost 3 bases and the J segment 10 bases; nucleotides outside the gene matches: 8. The V gene's germline CDR1 is GTSNPN and CDR2 SVGIG (reference sequence). The length of the CDR3 is 12 residues. CDR3 sequence (DNA): TGTGCCTGGAGCGGACGACAGGGCAGAGCTTTCTTT. Translated: CAWSGRQGRAFF.

This sequence joins TRBV30 and TRBJ1-2, with D tentatively TRBD1 (5 bases). Per the germline V gene, CDR1 is GTSNPN and CDR2 is SVGIG (reference sequence). The CDR3 contains 12 residues. Trimming shortened V by 4 bases and J by 8 bases, and 14 bases separated the two germline ends. The CDR3 DNA reads TGTGCCTGGATGAGGGGTTTTGACGGCTACACCTTC. The encoded protein is CAWMRGFDGYTF.

The chain joins TRBV2 to TRBJ2-3; 9 positions agree with TRBD2. Germline CDR1 SNHLY, CDR2 FYNNEI. With V trimmed by 4 bases and J by 0 bases, 2 bases remained unmatched. CDR3 length: 15 amino acids. The CDR3 DNA reads as TGTGCCAGCAGTGCTAGCGGGGTGAGCACAGATACGCAGTATTTT. Encoded protein: CASSASGVSTDTQYF.

The chain is built from TRBV30 and TRBJ2-3; D unresolved. Germline lookup yields CDR1 GTSNPN and CDR2 SVGIG (reference sequence). Trimming removed 0 bases from V and 6 bases from J, with 7 bases in between. The CDR3 is 12 residues long. DNA of the CDR3: TGTGCCTGGAGTGTCCTAGGTGATACGCAGTATTTT. It codes for CAWSVLGDTQYF.

The chain joins TRBV4-1 to TRBJ2-1, with D tentatively TRBD1 (6 bases). CDR1 and CDR2 from the germline V gene are MGHRA and YSYEKL. CDR3 size: 14 residues. V was cut by 1 base and J by 7 bases, with 11 bases left in between. This CDR3 is CASSQGQGFNEQFF. CDR3 nucleotides: TGCGCCAGCAGCCAAGGTCAGGGGTTTAATGAGCAGTTCTTC.

The chain is built from TRBV5-1 and TRBJ2-7, with TRBD1 identical over 7 bases. CDR1 and CDR2 from the germline V gene are SGHRS and YFSETQ. This CDR3 has 15 amino acids. The V and J ends lost 0 bases and 2 bases, in that order; junction bases with no gene match: 5. In nucleotides, the CDR3 is TGCGCCAGCAGCTTGGGTGGGACAGAAACCTACGAGCAGTACTTC. Translation gives CASSLGGTETYEQYF.

The chain uses TRBV30 and TRBJ2-7; 7 positions agree with TRBD2. The CDR3 contains 15 residues. Unmatched junction bases numbered 12, after V lost 4 bases and J lost 3 bases. Germline CDR1 GTSNPN, CDR2 SVGIG (reference sequence). The CDR3 here is CAWTPAWTSHYEQYF. The CDR3 DNA sequence: TGTGCCTGGACCCCAGCTTGGACTAGTCACTACGAGCAGTACTTC.